This entry is about one T cell receptor beta chain. The target antigen is unknown. These data are taken from a study of cytomegalovirus exposure and HLA in healthy donors. Study context: Drawn from HLA-typed donors, tens of millions of unique TCRs were held in an early data release. Study-wide results and caveats: Certain sequence variants were highly shared and formed a cluster, and this cluster was likely a sequencing artifact. Many donors carried some public TCRs, although rarity characterized most TCR sequences. Within a later analysis, the majority of CMV-associated TCR beta chains appeared HLA-restricted.

Primers included in the PCR were 60 Vbeta and 13 Jbeta primers. Assay: immunoSEQ multiplex PCR; the TCRdb copy retains only in-frame clones and omits some. The profile shows roughly 180,000 clones, just under 80% of them singletons. The sequence came from a woman between 25 and 40 years old in good health and CMV-seropositive. The source material was PBMCs.

CDR3 nucleotide sequence: TGTGCCAGCAGTGTGGGCAGGGGTGATATGAACATTCAGTACTTC. It translates to CASSVGRGDMNIQYF. The chain carries TRBV6-1 and TRBJ2-4; D is perhaps TRBD1 (6 bases). Germline V gives CDR1 MNHNS, CDR2 SASEGT. CDR3 length equals 15 residues. The V and J ends lost 4 bases and 7 bases respectively, with 17 bases between them.